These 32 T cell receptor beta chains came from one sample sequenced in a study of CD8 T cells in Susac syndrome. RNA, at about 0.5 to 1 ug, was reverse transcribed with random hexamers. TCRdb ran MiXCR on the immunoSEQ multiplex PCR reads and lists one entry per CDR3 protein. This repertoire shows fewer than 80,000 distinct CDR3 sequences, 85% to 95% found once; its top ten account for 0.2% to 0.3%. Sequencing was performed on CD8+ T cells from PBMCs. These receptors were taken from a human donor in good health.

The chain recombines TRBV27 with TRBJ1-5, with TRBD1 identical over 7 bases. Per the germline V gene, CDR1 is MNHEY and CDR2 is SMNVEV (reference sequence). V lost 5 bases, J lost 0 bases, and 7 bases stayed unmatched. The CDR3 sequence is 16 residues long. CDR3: CASSPGTAYSNQPQHF. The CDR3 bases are TGTGCCAGCAGTCCTGGGACAGCTTATAGCAATCAGCCCCAGCATTTT.

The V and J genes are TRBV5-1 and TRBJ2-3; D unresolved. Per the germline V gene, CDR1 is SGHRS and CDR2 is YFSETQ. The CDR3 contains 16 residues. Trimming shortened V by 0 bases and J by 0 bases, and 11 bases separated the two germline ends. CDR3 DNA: TGCGCCAGCAGCTTGGGACTTTCAACTAGCACAGATACGCAGTATTTT. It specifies CASSLGLSTSTDTQYF.

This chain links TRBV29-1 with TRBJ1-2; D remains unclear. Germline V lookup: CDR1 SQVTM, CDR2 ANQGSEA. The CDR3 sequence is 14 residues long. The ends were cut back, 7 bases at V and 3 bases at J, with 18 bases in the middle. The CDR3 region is CSDNDAKPHYGYTF. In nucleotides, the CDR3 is TGCAGCGATAACGACGCAAAGCCCCACTATGGCTACACCTTC.

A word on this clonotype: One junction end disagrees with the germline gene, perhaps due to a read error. The CDR3, as DNA: TGTGCCAGCAGCCCTTCGGAGAGCCAGTACTTC. It codes for CASSPSESQYF. This chain connects TRBV7-3 to TRBJ2-5; D is ambiguous. The CDR3 has 11 amino acids. Germline V CDR1 and CDR2: SGHTA, FQGTGA.

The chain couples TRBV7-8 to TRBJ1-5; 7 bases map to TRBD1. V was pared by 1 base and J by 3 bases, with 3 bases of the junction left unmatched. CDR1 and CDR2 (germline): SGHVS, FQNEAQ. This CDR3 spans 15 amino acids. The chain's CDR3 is CASSLEGADNQPQHF. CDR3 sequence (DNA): TGTGCCAGCAGCTTAGAGGGGGCCGACAATCAGCCCCAGCATTTT. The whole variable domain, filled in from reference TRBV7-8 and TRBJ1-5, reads GAGVSQSPRYKVAKRGQDVALRCDPISGHVSLFWYQQALGQGPEFLTYFQNEAQLDKSGLPSDRFFAERPEGSVSTLKIQRTQQEDSAVYLCASSLEGADNQPQHFGDGTRLSIL.

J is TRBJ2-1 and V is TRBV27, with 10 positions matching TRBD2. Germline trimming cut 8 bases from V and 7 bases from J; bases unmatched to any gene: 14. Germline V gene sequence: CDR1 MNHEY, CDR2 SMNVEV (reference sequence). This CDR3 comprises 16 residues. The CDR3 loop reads CASAPVRTSGYNEQFF. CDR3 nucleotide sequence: TGTGCCAGCGCTCCGGTGCGGACTAGCGGATATAATGAGCAGTTCTTC.

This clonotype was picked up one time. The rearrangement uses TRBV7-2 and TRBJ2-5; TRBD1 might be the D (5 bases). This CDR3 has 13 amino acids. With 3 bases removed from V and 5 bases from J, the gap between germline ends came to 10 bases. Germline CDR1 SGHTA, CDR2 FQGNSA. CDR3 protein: CASSFQGTETQYF. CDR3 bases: TGTGCCAGCAGCTTTCAGGGAACGGAGACCCAGTACTTC.

CDR3 nucleotide sequence: TGTGCCAGCAGCTTAGACCTACAGATTTTAGCCAAAAACATTCAGTACTTC. This translates into CASSLDLQILAKNIQYF. The rearrangement uses TRBV11-2 and TRBJ2-4, with D uncertain. Germline lookup yields CDR1 SGHAT and CDR2 FQNNGV. V was trimmed by 0 bases and J by 0 bases, leaving 12 bases between them. The CDR3 extends over 17 amino acids.

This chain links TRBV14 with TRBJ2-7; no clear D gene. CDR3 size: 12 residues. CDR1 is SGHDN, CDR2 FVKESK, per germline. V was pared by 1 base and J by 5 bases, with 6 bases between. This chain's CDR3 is CASSQVRDEQYF. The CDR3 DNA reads TGTGCCAGCAGCCAAGTCCGGGACGAGCAGTACTTC.

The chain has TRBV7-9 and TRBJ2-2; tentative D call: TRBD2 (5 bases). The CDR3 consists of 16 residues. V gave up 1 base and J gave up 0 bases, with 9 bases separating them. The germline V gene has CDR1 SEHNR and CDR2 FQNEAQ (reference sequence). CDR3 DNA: TGTGCCAGCAGCTTAGAATCCGGGACGAACACCGGGGAGCTGTTTTTT. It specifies CASSLESGTNTGELFF.

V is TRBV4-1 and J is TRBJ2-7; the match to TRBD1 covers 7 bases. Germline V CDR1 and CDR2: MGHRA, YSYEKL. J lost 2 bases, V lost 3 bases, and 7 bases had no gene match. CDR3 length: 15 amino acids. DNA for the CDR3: TGCGCCAGCAGCCACGGGACAGACATTCCCTACGAGCAGTACTTC. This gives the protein CASSHGTDIPYEQYF.

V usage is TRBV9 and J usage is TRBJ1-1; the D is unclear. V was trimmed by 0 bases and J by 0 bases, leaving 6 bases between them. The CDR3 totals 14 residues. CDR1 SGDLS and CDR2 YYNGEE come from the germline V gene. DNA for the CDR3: TGTGCCAGCAGCGTAGGACCGGTGAACACTGAAGCTTTCTTT. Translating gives CASSVGPVNTEAFF.

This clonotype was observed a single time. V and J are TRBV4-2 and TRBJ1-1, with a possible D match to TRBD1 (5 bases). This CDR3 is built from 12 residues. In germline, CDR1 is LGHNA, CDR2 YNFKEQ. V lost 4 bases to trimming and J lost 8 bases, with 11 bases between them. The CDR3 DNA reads TGTGCCAGCAGCCTGGTTGGGGCAGAAGCTTTCTTT. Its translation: CASSLVGAEAFF.

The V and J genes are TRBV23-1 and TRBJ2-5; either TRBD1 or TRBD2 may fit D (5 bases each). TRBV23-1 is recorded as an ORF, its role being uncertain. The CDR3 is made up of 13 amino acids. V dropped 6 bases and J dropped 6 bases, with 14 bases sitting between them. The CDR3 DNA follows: TGCGCCAGCAGCACGGGACCCCGGAAGACCCAGTACTTC. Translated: CASSTGPRKTQYF.

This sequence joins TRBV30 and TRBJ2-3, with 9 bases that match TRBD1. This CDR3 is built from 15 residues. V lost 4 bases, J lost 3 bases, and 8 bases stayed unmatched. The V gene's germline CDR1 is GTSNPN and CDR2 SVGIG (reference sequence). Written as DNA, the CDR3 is TGTGCCTGGACCCCCGGGACAGGGAGAACAGATACGCAGTATTTT. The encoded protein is CAWTPGTGRTDTQYF.

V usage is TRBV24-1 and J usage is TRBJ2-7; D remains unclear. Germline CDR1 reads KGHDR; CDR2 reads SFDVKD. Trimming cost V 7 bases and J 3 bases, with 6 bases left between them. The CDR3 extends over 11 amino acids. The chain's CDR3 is CATSTDYEQYF. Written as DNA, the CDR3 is TGTGCCACCAGCACGGACTACGAGCAGTACTTC.

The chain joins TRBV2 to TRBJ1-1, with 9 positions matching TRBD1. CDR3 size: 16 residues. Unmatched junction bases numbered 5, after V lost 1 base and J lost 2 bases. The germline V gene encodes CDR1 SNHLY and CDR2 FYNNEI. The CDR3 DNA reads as TGTGCCAGCAGTGAAGGAGGACAGGGGCAAAACACTGAAGCTTTCTTT. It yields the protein CASSEGGQGQNTEAFF.

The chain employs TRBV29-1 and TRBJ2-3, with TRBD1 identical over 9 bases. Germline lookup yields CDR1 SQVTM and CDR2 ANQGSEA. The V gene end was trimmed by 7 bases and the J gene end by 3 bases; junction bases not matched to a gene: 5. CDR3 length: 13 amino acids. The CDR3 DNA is TGCAGCGCGGACAGGGGTGAAACAGATACGCAGTATTTT. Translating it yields CSADRGETDTQYF.

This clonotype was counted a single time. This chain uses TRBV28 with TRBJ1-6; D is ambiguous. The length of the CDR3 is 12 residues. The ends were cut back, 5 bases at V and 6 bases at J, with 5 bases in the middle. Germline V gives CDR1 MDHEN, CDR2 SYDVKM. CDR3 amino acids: CASSEINSPLHF. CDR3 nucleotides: TGTGCCAGCAGTGAGATTAATTCACCCCTCCACTTT.

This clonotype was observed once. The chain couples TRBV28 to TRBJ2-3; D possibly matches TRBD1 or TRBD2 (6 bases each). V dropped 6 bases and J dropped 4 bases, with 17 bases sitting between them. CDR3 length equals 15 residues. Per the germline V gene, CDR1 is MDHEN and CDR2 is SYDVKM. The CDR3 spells CASSPRRGTADTQYF. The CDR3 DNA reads TGTGCCAGCAGCCCCAGGAGGGGGACCGCAGATACGCAGTATTTT. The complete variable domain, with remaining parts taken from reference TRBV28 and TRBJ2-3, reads DVKVTQSSRYLVKRTGEKVFLECVQDMDHENMFWYRQDPGLGLRLIYFSYDVKMKEKGDIPEGYSVSREKKERFSLILESASTNQTSMYLCASSPRRGTADTQYFGPGTRLTVL.

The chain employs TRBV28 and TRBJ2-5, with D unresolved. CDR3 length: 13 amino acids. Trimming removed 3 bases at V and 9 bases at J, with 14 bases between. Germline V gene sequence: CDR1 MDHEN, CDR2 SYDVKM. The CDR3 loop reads CASSFPPGVSQYF. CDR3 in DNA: TGTGCCAGCAGTTTCCCGCCTGGGGTGTCCCAGTACTTC.

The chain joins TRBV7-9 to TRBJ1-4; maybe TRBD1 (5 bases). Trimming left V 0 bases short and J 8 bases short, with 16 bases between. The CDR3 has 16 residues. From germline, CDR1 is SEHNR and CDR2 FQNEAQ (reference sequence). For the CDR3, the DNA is TGTGCCAGCAGCTTAGCGAAAGGGGCATCGGAAGAAAAACTGTTTTTT. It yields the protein CASSLAKGASEEKLFF.

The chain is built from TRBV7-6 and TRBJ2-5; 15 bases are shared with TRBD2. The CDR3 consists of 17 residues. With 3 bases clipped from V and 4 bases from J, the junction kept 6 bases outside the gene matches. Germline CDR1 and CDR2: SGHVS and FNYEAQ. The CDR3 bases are TGTGCCAGCAGCTTCGGACTAGCGGGGGGGATCAGAGAGACCCAGTACTTC. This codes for CASSFGLAGGIRETQYF. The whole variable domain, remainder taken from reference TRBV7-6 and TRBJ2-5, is GAGVSQSPRYKVTKRGQDVALRCDPISGHVSLYWYRQALGQGPEFLTYFNYEAQQDKSGLPNDRFSAERPEGSISTLTIQRTEQRDSAMYRCASSFGLAGGIRETQYFGPGTRLLVL.

CDR3 in DNA: TGCGCCAGCAGCCAAGACAGGGATGGGGCTAATTCACCCCTCCACTTT. Protein sequence: CASSQDRDGANSPLHF. V and J are TRBV4-1 and TRBJ1-6, with TRBD1 as a possible D gene (5 bases). The germline CDR1 and CDR2 sequences are MGHRA and YSYEKL. CDR3 size: 16 residues. V was pared by 0 bases and J by 6 bases, with 12 bases between.

For the CDR3, the DNA is TGTGCCAGCAGTTACCGCAGGGCGGGAGAGCAGTACGTC. Its protein product is CASSYRRAGEQYV. The chain recombines TRBV6-2 or TRBV6-3 with TRBJ2-7; D is perhaps TRBD2 (6 bases). This CDR3 region has 13 residues. Germline V gene lookup returns CDR1 MNHEY and CDR2 SVGEGT. V was shortened by 2 bases and J by 7 bases, with 12 bases between the two germline ends.

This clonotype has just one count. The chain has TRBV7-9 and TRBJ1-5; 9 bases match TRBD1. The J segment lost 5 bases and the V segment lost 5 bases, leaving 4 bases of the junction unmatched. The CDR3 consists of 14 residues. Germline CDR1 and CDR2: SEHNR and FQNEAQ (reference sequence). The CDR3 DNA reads TGTGCCAGCAGCGACGGGACAGGGTATCAGCCCCAGCATTTT. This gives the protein CASSDGTGYQPQHF.

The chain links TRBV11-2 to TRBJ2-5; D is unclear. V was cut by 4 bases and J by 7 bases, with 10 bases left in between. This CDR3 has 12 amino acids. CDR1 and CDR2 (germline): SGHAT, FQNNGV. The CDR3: CASSSRTGTQYF. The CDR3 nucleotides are TGTGCCAGCAGCTCCCGGACGGGGACCCAGTACTTC. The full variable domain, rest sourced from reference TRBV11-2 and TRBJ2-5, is EAGVAQSPRYKIIEKRQSVAFWCNPISGHATLYWYQQILGQGPKLLIQFQNNGVVDDSQLPKDRFSAERLKGVDSTLKIQPAKLEDSAVYLCASSSRTGTQYFGPGTRLLVL.

The CDR3 sequence: CASRPENSFNSPLHF. The CDR3 DNA sequence: TGCGCCAGCAGGCCGGAGAACAGTTTTAATTCACCCCTCCACTTT. V usage is TRBV4-1 and J usage is TRBJ1-6; no clear D gene. Trimming cost V 6 bases and J 6 bases, with 15 bases left between them. The CDR3 runs 15 residues. Germline V gives CDR1 MGHRA, CDR2 YSYEKL.

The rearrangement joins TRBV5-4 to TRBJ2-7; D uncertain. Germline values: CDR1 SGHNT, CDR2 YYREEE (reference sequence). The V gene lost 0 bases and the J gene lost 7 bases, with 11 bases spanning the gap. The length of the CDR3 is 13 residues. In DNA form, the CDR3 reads TGTGCCAGCAGCTTGGAATCCGCGCTGGAGCAGTACTTC. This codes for CASSLESALEQYF.

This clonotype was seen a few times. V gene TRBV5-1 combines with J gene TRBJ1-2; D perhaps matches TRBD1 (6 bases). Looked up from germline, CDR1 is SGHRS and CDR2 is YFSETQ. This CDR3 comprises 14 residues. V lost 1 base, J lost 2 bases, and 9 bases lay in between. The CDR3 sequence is CASSLNRANYGYTF. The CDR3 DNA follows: TGCGCCAGCAGCTTGAACAGGGCCAACTATGGCTACACCTTC.

The CDR3 region is CASSLPPLAGSTDTQYF. The CDR3 DNA reads TGTGCCAGCAGCTTACCGCCCCTAGCGGGGAGCACAGATACGCAGTATTTT. This rearrangement joins TRBV7-9 to TRBJ2-3; 9 bases fit TRBD2. V was pared by 2 bases and J by 0 bases, with 6 bases of the junction left unmatched. The CDR3 covers 17 residues. Germline CDR1 is SEHNR and CDR2 is FQNEAQ (reference sequence).

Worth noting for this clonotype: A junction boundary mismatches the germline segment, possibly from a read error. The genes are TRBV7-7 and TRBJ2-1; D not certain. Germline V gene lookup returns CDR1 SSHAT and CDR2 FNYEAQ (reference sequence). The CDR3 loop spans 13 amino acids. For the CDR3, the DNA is TGTGCTAGCAGCCTGAGACTCGGCAATGAGCAGTTCTTC. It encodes CASSLRLGNEQFF.